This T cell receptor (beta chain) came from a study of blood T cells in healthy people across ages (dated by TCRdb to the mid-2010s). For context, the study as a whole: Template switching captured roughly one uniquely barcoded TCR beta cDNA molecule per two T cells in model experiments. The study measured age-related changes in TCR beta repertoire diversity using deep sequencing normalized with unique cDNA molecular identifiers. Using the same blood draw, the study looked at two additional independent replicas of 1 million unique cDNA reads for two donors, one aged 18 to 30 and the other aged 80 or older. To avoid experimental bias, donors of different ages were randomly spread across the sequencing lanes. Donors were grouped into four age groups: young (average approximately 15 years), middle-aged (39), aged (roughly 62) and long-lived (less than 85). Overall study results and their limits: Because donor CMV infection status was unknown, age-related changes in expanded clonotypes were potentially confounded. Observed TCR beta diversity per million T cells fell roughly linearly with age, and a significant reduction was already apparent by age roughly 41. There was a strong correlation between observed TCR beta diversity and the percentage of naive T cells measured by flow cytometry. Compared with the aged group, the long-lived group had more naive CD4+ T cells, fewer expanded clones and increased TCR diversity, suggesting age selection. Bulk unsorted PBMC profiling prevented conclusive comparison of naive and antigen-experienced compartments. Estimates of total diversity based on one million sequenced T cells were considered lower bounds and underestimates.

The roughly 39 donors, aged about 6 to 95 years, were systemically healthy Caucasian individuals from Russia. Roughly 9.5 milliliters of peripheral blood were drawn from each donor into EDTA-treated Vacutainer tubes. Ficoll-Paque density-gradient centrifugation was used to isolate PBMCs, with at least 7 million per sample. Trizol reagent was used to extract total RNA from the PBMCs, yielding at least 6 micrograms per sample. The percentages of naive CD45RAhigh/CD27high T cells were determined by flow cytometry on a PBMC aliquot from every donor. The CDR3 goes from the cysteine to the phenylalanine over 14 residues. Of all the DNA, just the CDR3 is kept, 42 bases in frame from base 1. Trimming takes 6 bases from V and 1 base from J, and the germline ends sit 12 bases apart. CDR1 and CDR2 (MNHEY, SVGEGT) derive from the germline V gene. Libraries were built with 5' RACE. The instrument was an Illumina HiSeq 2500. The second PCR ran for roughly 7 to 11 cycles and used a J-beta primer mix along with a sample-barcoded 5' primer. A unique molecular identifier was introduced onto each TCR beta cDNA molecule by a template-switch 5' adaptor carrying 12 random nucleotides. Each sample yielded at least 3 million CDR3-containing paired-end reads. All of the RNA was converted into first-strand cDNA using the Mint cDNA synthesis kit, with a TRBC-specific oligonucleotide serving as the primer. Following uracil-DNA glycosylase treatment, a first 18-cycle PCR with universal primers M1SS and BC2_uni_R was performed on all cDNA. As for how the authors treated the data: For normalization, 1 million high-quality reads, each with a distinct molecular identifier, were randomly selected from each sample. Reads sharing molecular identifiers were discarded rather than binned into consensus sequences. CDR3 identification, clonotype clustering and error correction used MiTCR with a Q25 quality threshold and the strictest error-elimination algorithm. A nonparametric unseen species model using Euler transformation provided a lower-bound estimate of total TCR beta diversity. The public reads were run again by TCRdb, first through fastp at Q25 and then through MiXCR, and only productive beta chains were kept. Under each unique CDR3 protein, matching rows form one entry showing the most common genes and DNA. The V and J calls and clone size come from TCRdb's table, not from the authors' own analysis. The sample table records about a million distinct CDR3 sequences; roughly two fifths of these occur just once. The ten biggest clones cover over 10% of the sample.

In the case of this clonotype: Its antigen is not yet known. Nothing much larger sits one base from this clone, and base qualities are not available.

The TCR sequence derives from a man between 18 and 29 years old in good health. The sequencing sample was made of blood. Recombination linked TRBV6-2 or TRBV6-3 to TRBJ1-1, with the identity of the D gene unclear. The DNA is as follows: TGTGCCAGCAGGGAAAACGGGCCGAACACTGAAGCTTTCTTT. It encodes CASRENGPNTEAFF.